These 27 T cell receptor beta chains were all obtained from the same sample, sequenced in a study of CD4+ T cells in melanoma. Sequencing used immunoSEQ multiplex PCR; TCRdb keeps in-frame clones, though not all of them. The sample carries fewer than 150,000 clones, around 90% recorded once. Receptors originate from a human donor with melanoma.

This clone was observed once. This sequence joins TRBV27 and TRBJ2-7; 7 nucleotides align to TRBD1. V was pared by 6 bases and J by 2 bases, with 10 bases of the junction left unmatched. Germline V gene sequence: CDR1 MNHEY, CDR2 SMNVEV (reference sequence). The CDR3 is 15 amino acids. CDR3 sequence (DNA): TGTGCCAGCAGCCGATCAGGGGGATCACCCTACGAGCAGTACTTC. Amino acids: CASSRSGGSPYEQYF.

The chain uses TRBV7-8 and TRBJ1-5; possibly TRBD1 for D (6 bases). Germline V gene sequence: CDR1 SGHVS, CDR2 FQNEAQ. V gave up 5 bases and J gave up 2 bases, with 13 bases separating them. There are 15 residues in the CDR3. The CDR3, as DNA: TGTGCCAGCAGCCCCAGGGGTTCCGGCAATCAGCCCCAGCATTTT. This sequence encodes CASSPRGSGNQPQHF.

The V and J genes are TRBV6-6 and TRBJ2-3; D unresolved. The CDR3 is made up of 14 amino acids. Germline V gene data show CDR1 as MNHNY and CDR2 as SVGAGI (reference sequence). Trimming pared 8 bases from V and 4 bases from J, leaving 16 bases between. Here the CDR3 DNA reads TGTGCCAGCCTACGAAACAATGCCGCAGATACGCAGTATTTT. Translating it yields CASLRNNAADTQYF.

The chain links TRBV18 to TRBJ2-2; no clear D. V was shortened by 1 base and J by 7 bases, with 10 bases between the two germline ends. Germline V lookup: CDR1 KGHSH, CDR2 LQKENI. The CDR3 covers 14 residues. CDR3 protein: CASSPQKGGGELFF. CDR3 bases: TGTGCCAGCTCACCACAGAAGGGTGGCGGGGAGCTGTTTTTT.

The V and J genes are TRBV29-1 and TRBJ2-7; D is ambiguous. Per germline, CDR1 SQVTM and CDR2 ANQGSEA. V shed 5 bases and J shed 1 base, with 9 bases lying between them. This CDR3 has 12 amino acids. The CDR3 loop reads CSVSLNSYEQYF. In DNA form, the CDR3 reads TGCAGCGTTTCGTTGAATTCCTACGAGCAGTACTTC.

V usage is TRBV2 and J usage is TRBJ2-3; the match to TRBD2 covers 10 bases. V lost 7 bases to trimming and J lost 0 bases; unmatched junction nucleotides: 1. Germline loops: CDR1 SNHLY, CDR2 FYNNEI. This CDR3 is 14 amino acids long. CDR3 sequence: CASKLAGSTDTQYF. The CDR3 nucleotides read TGTGCCAGCAAACTAGCGGGGAGCACAGATACGCAGTATTTT.

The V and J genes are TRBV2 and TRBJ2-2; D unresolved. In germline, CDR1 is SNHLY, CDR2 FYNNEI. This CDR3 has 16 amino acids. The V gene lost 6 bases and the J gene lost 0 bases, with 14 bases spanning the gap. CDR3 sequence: CASSVVRVSNTGELFF. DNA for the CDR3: TGTGCCAGCAGCGTGGTTCGGGTGTCGAACACCGGGGAGCTGTTTTTT. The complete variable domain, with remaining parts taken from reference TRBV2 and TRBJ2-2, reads EPEVTQTPSHQVTQMGQEVILRCVPISNHLYFYWYRQILGQKVEFLVSFYNNEISEKSEIFDDQFSVERPDGSNFTLKIRSTKLEDSAMYFCASSVVRVSNTGELFFGEGSRLTVL.

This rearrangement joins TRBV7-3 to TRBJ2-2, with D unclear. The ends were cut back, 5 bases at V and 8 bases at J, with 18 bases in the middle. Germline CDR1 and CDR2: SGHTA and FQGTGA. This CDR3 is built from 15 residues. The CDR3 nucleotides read TGTGCCAGCAGCCCCCGAACCGGGTCAGCTGGGGAGCTGTTTTTT. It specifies CASSPRTGSAGELFF.

The CDR3 region has the DNA TGTGCCAGCTCAGGCGGGACTAGCCACACCGGGGAGCTGTTTTTT. As protein: CASSGGTSHTGELFF. The V gene is TRBV18, the J gene TRBJ2-2; 9 nucleotides line up with TRBD2. CDR1 is KGHSH, CDR2 LQKENI, per germline. CDR3 length equals 15 residues. Trimming removed 5 bases from V and 3 bases from J; junction bases left unmatched: 4.

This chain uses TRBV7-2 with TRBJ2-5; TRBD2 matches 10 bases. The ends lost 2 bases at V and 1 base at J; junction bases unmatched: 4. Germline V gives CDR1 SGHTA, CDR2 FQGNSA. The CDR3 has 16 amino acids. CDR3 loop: CASSLKAGGPQETQYF. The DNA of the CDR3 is TGTGCCAGCAGCTTAAAAGCGGGGGGGCCCCAAGAGACCCAGTACTTC.

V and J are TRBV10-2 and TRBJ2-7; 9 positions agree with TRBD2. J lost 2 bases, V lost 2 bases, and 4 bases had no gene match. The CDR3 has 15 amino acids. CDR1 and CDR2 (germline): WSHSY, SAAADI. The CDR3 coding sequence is TGCGCCAGCAGTGAGGAAGCGGGGGGCCCCTACGAGCAGTACTTC. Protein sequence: CASSEEAGGPYEQYF.

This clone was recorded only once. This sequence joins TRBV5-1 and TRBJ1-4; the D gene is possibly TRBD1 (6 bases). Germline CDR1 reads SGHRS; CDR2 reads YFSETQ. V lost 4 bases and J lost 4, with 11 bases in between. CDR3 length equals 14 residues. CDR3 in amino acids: CASSPGQINEKLFF. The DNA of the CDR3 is TGCGCCAGCAGCCCAGGACAGATTAATGAAAAACTGTTTTTT. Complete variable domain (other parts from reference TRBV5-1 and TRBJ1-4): KAGVTQTPRYLIKTRGQQVTLSCSPISGHRSVSWYQQTPGQGLQFLFEYFSETQRNKGNFPGRFSGRQFSNSRSEMNVSTLELGDSALYLCASSPGQINEKLFFGSGTQLSVL.

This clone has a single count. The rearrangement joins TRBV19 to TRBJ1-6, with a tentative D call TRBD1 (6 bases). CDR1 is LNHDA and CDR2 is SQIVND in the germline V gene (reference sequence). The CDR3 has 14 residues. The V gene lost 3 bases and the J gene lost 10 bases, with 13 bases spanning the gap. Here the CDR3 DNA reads TGTGCCAGTAGTATCGGCAGGGGAGGCTCACCCCTCCACTTT. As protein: CASSIGRGGSPLHF. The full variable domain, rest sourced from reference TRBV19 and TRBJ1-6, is DGGITQSPKYLFRKEGQNVTLSCEQNLNHDAMYWYRQDPGQGLRLIYYSQIVNDFQKGDIAEGYSVSREKKESFPLTVTSAQKNPTAFYLCASSIGRGGSPLHFGNGTRLTVT.

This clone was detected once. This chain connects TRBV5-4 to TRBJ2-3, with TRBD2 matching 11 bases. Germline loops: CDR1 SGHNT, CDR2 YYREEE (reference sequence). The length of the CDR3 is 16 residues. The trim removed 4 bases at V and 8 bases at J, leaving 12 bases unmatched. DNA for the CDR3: TGTGCCAGCAGCCCGGGACTAGCGGAAACTCAGGGTACGCAGTATTTT. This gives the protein CASSPGLAETQGTQYF. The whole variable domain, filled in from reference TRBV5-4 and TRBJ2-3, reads ETGVTQSPTHLIKTRGQQVTLRCSSQSGHNTVSWYQQALGQGPQFIFQYYREEENGRGNFPPRFSGLQFPNYSSELNVNALELDDSALYLCASSPGLAETQGTQYFGPGTRLTVL.

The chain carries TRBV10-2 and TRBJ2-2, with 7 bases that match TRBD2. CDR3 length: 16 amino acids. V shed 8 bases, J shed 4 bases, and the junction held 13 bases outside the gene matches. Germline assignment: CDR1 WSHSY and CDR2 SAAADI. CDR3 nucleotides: TGCGCCAGCGCTAGACCCGGGGGGACTATCACCGGGGAGCTGTTTTTT. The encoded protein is CASARPGGTITGELFF.

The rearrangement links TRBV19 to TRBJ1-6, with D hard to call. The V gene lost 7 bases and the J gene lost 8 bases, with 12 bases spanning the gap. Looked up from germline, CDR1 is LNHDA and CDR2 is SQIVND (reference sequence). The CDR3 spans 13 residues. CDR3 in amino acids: CASTGRSDSPLHF. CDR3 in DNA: TGTGCCAGTACGGGGAGGTCGGATTCACCCCTCCACTTT.

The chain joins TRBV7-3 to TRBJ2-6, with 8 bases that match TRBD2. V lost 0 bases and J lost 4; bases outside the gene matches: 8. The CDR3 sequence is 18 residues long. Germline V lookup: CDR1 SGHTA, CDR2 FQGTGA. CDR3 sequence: CASSLTYRGGAGANVLTF. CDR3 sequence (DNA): TGTGCCAGCAGCTTAACGTACCGGGGGGGCGCCGGGGCCAACGTCCTGACTTTC.

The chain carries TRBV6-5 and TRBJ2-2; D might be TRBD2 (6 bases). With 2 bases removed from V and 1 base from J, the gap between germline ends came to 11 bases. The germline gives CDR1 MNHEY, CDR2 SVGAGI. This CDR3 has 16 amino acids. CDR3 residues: CASSYGGAGNTGELFF. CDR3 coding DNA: TGTGCCAGCAGTTACGGCGGGGCGGGGAACACCGGGGAGCTGTTTTTT.

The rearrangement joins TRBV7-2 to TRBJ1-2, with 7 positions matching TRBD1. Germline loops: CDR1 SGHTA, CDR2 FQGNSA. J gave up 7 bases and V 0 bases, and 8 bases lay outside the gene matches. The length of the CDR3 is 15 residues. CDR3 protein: CASSLADRALGGYTF. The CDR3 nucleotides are TGTGCCAGCAGCTTAGCTGACAGGGCTCTTGGTGGCTACACCTTC.

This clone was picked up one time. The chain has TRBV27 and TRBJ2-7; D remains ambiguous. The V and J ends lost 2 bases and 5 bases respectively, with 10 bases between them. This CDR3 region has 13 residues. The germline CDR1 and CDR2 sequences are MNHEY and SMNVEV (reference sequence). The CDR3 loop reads CASSLNSQNEQYF. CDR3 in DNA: TGTGCCAGCAGTTTAAACAGTCAGAACGAGCAGTACTTC.

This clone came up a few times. CDR3 region: CAWSVRVNQPQHF. Written as DNA, the CDR3 is TGTGCCTGGAGTGTAAGAGTAAATCAGCCCCAGCATTTT. The chain joins TRBV30 to TRBJ1-5; no reliable D call. CDR3 length: 13 amino acids. Germline CDR1 is GTSNPN and CDR2 is SVGIG (reference sequence). Trimming cost V 0 bases and J 4 bases, with 7 bases left between them.

This CDR3 is CASSAGFSGANVLTF. For the CDR3, the DNA is TGTGCCAGCTCAGCGGGGTTCTCTGGGGCCAACGTCCTGACTTTC. V is TRBV18 and J is TRBJ2-6, with D maybe TRBD2 (6 bases). Germline values: CDR1 KGHSH, CDR2 LQKENI. V lost 5 bases and J lost 0, with 8 bases in between. The CDR3 consists of 15 residues.

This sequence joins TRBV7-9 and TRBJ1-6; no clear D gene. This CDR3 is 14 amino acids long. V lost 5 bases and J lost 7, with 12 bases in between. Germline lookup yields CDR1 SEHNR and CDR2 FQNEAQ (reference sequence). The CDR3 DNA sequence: TGTGCCAGCAGCAGTCGAGACGGGAATTCACCCCTCCACTTT. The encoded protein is CASSSRDGNSPLHF.

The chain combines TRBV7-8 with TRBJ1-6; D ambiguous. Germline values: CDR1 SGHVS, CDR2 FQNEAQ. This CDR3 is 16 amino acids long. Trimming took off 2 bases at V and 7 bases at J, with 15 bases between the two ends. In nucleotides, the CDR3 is TGTGCCAGCAGCTTAAACGGGGAGAGAGAAAATTCACCCCTCCACTTT. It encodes CASSLNGERENSPLHF.

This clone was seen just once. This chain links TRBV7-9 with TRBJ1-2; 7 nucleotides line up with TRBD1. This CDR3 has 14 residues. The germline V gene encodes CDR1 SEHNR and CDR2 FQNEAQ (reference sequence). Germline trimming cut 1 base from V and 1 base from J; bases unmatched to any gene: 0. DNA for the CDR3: TGTGCCAGCAGCTTAGGGGACAGTAACTATGGCTACACCTTC. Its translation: CASSLGDSNYGYTF.

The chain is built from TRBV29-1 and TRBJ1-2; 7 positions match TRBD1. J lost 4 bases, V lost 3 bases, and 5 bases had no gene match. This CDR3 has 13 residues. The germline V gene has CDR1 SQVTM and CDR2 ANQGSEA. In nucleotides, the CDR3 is TGCAGCGTTGAGAGGGGGCCGGTCTATGGCTACACCTTC. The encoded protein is CSVERGPVYGYTF.

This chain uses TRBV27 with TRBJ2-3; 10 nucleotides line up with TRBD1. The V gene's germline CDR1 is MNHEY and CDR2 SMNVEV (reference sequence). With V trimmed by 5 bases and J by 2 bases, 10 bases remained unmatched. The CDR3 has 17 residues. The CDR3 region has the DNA TGTGCCAGCAGTCTAAACCGACAGGGGGCACTCACAGATACGCAGTATTTT. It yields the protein CASSLNRQGALTDTQYF.